Listed here is a single T cell receptor (beta chain). Its matching antigen is unknown. Germline trimming cut 5 bases from V and 2 bases from J; bases unmatched to any gene: 9. Germline CDR1 SGHAT, CDR2 FQNNGV. The CDR3 is 16 amino acids. Amplified material comprised TCR beta CDR3 regions derived from RNA transcripts. In the first round, RT-PCR was carried out with HTBI primers, and a multiplex PCR formed the second round. MiXCR was run by TCRdb on the multiplex PCR reads, yielding one entry per CDR3 protein. The table includes fewer than 600,000 distinct CDR3 sequences, approximately 14% detected once. The data stem from a study of Graves' ophthalmopathy and Graves' hyperthyroidism. General observations from the study: Blood also held most thyroid clonotypes expanded above 0.001 frequency.

Having ophthalmopathy, the donors showed moderate-to-severe activity, CAS ≥3 and NOSPECS ≥4, with disease lasting under 3 months. PBMCs were isolated from a roughly 10 ml sample of fresh peripheral blood. Sequencing was done on a sample of blood. This TCR came from a woman under 40 with Graves' ophthalmopathy. The chain carries TRBV11-2 and TRBJ2-7, with 10 bases matching TRBD2. This chain's CDR3 is CASSPGGLAGAYEQYF. CDR3 bases: TGTGCCAGCAGCCCAGGGGGGCTAGCGGGAGCCTACGAGCAGTACTTC.